These 5 T cell receptor beta chains share one sample of origin, sequenced in a study of T cell clonality in common variable immunodeficiency. The method was immunoSEQ multiplex PCR; TCRdb's version includes in-frame clones alone and lacks a portion of them. Singletons are absent from the sample, which has 50,000 to 60,000 clones. The sample taken for sequencing was peripheral blood mononuclear cells. The receptors come from a person between 18 and 70 years old in good health.

This clone was detected ten times or more. The read is 3 residues too short to cover the CDR3 end, so that end is filled in from the germline J gene. The chain employs TRBV12-3 or TRBV12-4 and TRBJ2-7, with 7 bases lining up with TRBD2. The CDR3 loop spans 14 amino acids. The V and J ends lost 5 bases and 2 bases, in that order; junction bases with no gene match: 6. Here the CDR3 reads CASSKTSVTYEQYF. CDR3 DNA, as far as it was read: TGTGCCAGCAGTAAAACTAGCGTAACCTACGAG.

This clone was seen at least ten times. Read coverage stops 3 residues before the CDR3 terminus; the germline J gene supplies the remainder. The chain recombines TRBV4-1 with TRBJ2-3; D might be TRBD1 or TRBD2, each matching 5 bases. The CDR3 sequence is 15 residues long. Deletions cut 0 bases from V and 4 bases from J, with 11 bases between. Per germline, CDR1 MGHRA and CDR2 YSYEKL. CDR3 bases read: TGCGCCAGCAGCCAAGATTTCCGAGGGGCAGATACG. Translating gives CASSQDFRGADT. The entire CDR3 is CASSQDFRGADTQYF.

A remark on this clone: The read falls 3 residues short of the CDR3 end, and the missing part is taken from the germline J gene. This chain connects TRBV6-2 or TRBV6-3 to TRBJ2-7; 11 nucleotides line up with TRBD2. The CDR3 sequence is 14 residues long. From germline, CDR1 is MNHEY and CDR2 SVGEGT. J gave up 2 bases and V 6 bases, and 3 bases lay outside the gene matches. The sequenced part of the CDR3 DNA is TGTGCCAGCAGACGTAGCGGGGGGGCCTACGAG. As protein: CASRRSGGAYE. The CDR3 as a whole reads CASRRSGGAYEQYF.

This clone showed up many times. The read stops 3 residues short of the end of the CDR3; the missing end is completed from the germline J gene. V gene TRBV30 combines with J gene TRBJ2-7, with 7 bases aligning to TRBD2. The junction had 8 bases not matched to a gene; V was cut back by 3 bases and J by 6 bases. This CDR3 region has 13 residues. CDR1 GTSNPN and CDR2 SVGIG come from the germline V gene (reference sequence). The CDR3 spells CAWRSGWGGEQYF. The sequenced part of the CDR3 DNA is TGTGCCTGGAGATCCGGCTGGGGGGGCGAG.

The table lists this clone with many counts. The read terminates 3 residues ahead of where the CDR3 ends, so the germline J gene completes it. The chain employs TRBV14 and TRBJ2-3; 10 bases fit TRBD2. Germline V CDR1 and CDR2: SGHDN, FVKESK. V lost 4 bases to trimming and J lost 3 bases; unmatched junction nucleotides: 13. This CDR3 region has 18 residues. The CDR3 reads CASSPPAGLAPETDTQYF. The DNA read from the CDR3 is TGTGCCAGCAGCCCCCCGGCGGGACTAGCGCCCGAGACAGATACG.